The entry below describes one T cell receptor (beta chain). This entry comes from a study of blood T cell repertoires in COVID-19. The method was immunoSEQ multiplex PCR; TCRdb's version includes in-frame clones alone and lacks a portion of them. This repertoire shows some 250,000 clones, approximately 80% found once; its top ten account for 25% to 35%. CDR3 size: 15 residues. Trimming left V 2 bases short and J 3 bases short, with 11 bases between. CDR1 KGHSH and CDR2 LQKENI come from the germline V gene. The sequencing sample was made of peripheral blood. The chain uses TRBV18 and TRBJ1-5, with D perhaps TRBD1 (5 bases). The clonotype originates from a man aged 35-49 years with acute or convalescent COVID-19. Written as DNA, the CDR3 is TGTGCCAGCTCACCAGTATCAGGGAACAATCAGCCCCAGCATTTT. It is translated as CASSPVSGNNQPQHF. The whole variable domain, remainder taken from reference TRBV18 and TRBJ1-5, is NAGVMQNPRHLVRRRGQEARLRCSPMKGHSHVYWYRQLPEEGLKFMVYLQKENIIDESGMPKERFSAEFPKEGPSILRIQQVVRGDSAAYFCASSPVSGNNQPQHFGDGTRLSIL.